The 26 T cell receptor beta chains presented below share a single source sample, sequenced in a study of T cell responses to AZD1222 COVID-19 vaccine. The table came from immunoSEQ multiplex PCR; TCRdb's copy has only in-frame clones and leaves some out. This table has about 180,000 clones, about 91% appearing once. The sequences come from peripheral blood, collected 28 days after the second AZD1222 dose. These receptors were obtained from an adult who received the AZD1222 COVID-19 vaccine.

V gene TRBV3-1 (or the pseudogene TRBV3-2) combines with J gene TRBJ2-2; D is unclear. The CDR3 has 13 amino acids. CDR1 is LGHDT and CDR2 is YNNKEL in the germline V gene (reference sequence). V was cut by 0 bases and J by 4 bases, with 3 bases left in between. CDR3 residues: CASSQEGTGELFF. The CDR3 nucleotides are TGTGCCAGCAGCCAAGAGGGCACCGGGGAGCTGTTTTTT.

The chain carries TRBV27 and TRBJ1-6, with a weak D call TRBD1 (5 bases). Deletions cut 0 bases from V and 6 bases from J, with 15 bases between. Per the germline V gene, CDR1 is MNHEY and CDR2 is SMNVEV (reference sequence). This CDR3 has 17 residues. Written as DNA, the CDR3 is TGTGCCAGCAGTTTATCGGCGGGGCCGGGGGTTAATTCACCCCTCCACTTT. Translating gives CASSLSAGPGVNSPLHF.

The genes are TRBV5-1 and TRBJ2-1; 9 bases agree with TRBD1. This CDR3 is built from 19 residues. Trimming cost V 5 bases and J 4 bases; bases outside gene matches: 19. Germline V gene lookup returns CDR1 SGHRS and CDR2 YFSETQ. CDR3: CASRGTGLTDLALYNEQFF. CDR3 DNA: TGCGCCAGCAGGGGGACAGGGCTTACGGACTTAGCGCTATACAATGAGCAGTTCTTC.

This clone was observed once. The chain links TRBV11-3 to TRBJ2-1; D is uncertain. Trimming cost V 3 bases and J 3 bases, with 9 bases left between them. Germline V gene data show CDR1 as SGHNT and CDR2 as YENEEA. This CDR3 comprises 14 residues. The CDR3 nucleotides read TGTGCCAGCAGCTTTTCCCCGAGCTACAATGAGCAGTTCTTC. Its protein product is CASSFSPSYNEQFF.

This chain links TRBV7-2 with TRBJ2-2, with D possibly being TRBD2 (6 bases). This CDR3 has 15 amino acids. CDR1 and CDR2 from the germline V gene are SGHTA and FQGNSA. V lost 2 bases to trimming and J lost 3 bases, with 10 bases between them. CDR3: CASSLPGLDTGELFF. CDR3 bases: TGTGCCAGCAGCTTACCGGGACTCGACACCGGGGAGCTGTTTTTT.

The chain carries TRBV5-5 and TRBJ2-7, with unresolved D. This CDR3 is 18 amino acids long. Germline assignment: CDR1 SGHKS and CDR2 YYEKEE (reference sequence). V was clipped by 0 bases and J by 0 bases, with 19 bases between them. CDR3 amino acids: CASSLDIRQLSSSYEQYF. CDR3 nucleotide sequence: TGTGCCAGCAGCTTGGACATTAGGCAACTCTCCAGCTCCTACGAGCAGTACTTC.

The chain is built from TRBV7-3 and TRBJ1-1; 8 bases are a match to TRBD1. Germline loops: CDR1 SGHTA, CDR2 FQGTGA. CDR3 size: 14 residues. Germline trimming cut 9 bases from V and 2 bases from J; bases unmatched to any gene: 8. CDR3 in DNA: TGTGCCAGTCAACAGGGGGGGAAAAACACTGAAGCTTTCTTT. As protein: CASQQGGKNTEAFF.

V is TRBV5-4 and J is TRBJ2-3, with 9 bases identical to TRBD2. Trimming cost V 0 bases and J 0 bases; bases outside gene matches: 5. The length of the CDR3 is 17 residues. Germline V lookup: CDR1 SGHNT, CDR2 YYREEE (reference sequence). The CDR3 sequence is CASSLDSGGPSTDTQYF. CDR3 in DNA: TGTGCCAGCAGCTTGGATAGCGGGGGCCCTAGCACAGATACGCAGTATTTT. The full variable domain, its missing parts supplied by reference TRBV5-4 and TRBJ2-3, is ETGVTQSPTHLIKTRGQQVTLRCSSQSGHNTVSWYQQALGQGPQFIFQYYREEENGRGNFPPRFSGLQFPNYSSELNVNALELDDSALYLCASSLDSGGPSTDTQYFGPGTRLTVL.

This chain uses TRBV7-9 with TRBJ2-3, with a possible D match to TRBD1 (6 bases). CDR3 size: 18 residues. V lost 3 bases, J lost 4 bases, and 23 bases lay in between. Looked up from germline, CDR1 is SEHNR and CDR2 is FQNEAQ (reference sequence). Here the CDR3 reads CASSLGTERGMRADTQYF. The CDR3 coding sequence is TGTGCCAGCAGCTTGGGAACAGAAAGGGGGATGCGGGCAGATACGCAGTATTTT.

This chain links TRBV7-8 with TRBJ2-7, with 9 positions matching TRBD1. The CDR3 extends over 18 amino acids. With V trimmed by 4 bases and J by 4 bases, 17 bases remained unmatched. Per germline, CDR1 SGHVS and CDR2 FQNEAQ. CDR3 protein: CASSSSNLPGQGLYEQYF. The CDR3 coding sequence is TGTGCCAGCAGCTCCTCCAATTTACCGGGACAGGGCTTATACGAGCAGTACTTC. Looking up the rest from reference TRBV7-8 and TRBJ2-7 gives the full variable domain: GAGVSQSPRYKVAKRGQDVALRCDPISGHVSLFWYQQALGQGPEFLTYFQNEAQLDKSGLPSDRFFAERPEGSVSTLKIQRTQQEDSAVYLCASSSSNLPGQGLYEQYFGPGTRLTVT.

J is TRBJ1-1 and V is TRBV30, with D uncertain. Germline CDR1 reads GTSNPN; CDR2 reads SVGIG (reference sequence). The ends were cut back, 2 bases at V and 1 base at J, with 8 bases in the middle. This CDR3 has 13 residues. CDR3 in DNA: TGTGCCTGGAGTATTTATAGGAACACTGAAGCTTTCTTT. Translated: CAWSIYRNTEAFF.

The V and J genes are TRBV4-1 and TRBJ2-3; 8 bases map to TRBD2. The germline gives CDR1 MGHRA, CDR2 YSYEKL. V was pared by 1 base and J by 3 bases, with 6 bases of the junction left unmatched. The CDR3 covers 16 residues. The DNA of the CDR3 is TGCGCCAGCAGCCAAGCTGTACTAGCGGCAACAGATACGCAGTATTTT. It codes for CASSQAVLAATDTQYF.

J is TRBJ2-7 and V is TRBV6-5; TRBD2 matches at 10 bases. V trimming: 0 bases; J trimming: 1 base; junction bases outside the gene matches: 3. CDR1 is MNHEY, CDR2 SVGAGI, per germline. The CDR3 extends over 16 amino acids. Here the CDR3 reads CASSYSPGLASYEQYF. In DNA, the CDR3 is TGTGCCAGCAGTTACTCACCGGGACTAGCGTCCTACGAGCAGTACTTC.

The chain combines TRBV7-2 with TRBJ2-5; 7 nucleotides agree with TRBD2. Trimming removed 0 bases from V and 5 bases from J; junction bases left unmatched: 3. CDR3 length equals 14 residues. Germline V gene data show CDR1 as SGHTA and CDR2 as FQGNSA. The CDR3 DNA is TGTGCCAGCAGCTTAGCGGGGGGGTGGGAGACCCAGTACTTC. Translating gives CASSLAGGWETQYF.

The chain is built from TRBV28 and TRBJ1-4; no clear D. This CDR3 has 14 residues. Trimming removed 11 bases at V and 0 bases at J, with 13 bases between. Germline V gives CDR1 MDHEN, CDR2 SYDVKM. This CDR3 is CASARTPTNEKLFF. CDR3 nucleotide sequence: TGTGCCTCCGCAAGGACCCCAACTAATGAAAAACTGTTTTTT.

This chain uses TRBV4-1 with TRBJ1-5; 8 bases match TRBD1. The CDR3 totals 18 residues. Germline V gene data show CDR1 as MGHRA and CDR2 as YSYEKL. After removal of 4 bases from V and 2 bases from J, the junction contained 13 bases not matched to a gene. The CDR3 coding sequence is TGCGCCAGCAGCCTAACAGGGGGACGGGGGCTGGGCAATCAGCCCCAGCATTTT. The encoded protein is CASSLTGGRGLGNQPQHF.

This chain joins TRBV5-1 and TRBJ1-1; D is unresolved. V lost 1 base and J lost 1, with 8 bases in between. The germline V gene encodes CDR1 SGHRS and CDR2 YFSETQ. The CDR3 loop spans 14 amino acids. The CDR3 nucleotides read TGCGCCAGCAGCTTGATGGTCGAGAACACTGAAGCTTTCTTT. Translation: CASSLMVENTEAFF. The entire variable domain, with the rest obtained from reference TRBV5-1 and TRBJ1-1, is as follows: KAGVTQTPRYLIKTRGQQVTLSCSPISGHRSVSWYQQTPGQGLQFLFEYFSETQRNKGNFPGRFSGRQFSNSRSEMNVSTLELGDSALYLCASSLMVENTEAFFGQGTRLTVV.

The chain recombines TRBV19 with TRBJ1-6, with D possibly TRBD1 on 5 matching bases. This CDR3 has 14 amino acids. V lost 9 bases to trimming and J lost 4 bases, with 13 bases between them. The germline CDR1 and CDR2 sequences are LNHDA and SQIVND (reference sequence). This chain's CDR3 is CASKGRTYNSPLHF. CDR3 DNA sequence: TGTGCCAGCAAGGGCAGGACATATAATTCACCCCTCCACTTT.

The chain uses TRBV5-4 and TRBJ1-2; D gene ambiguous. CDR1 and CDR2 from the germline V gene are SGHNT and YYREEE (reference sequence). CDR3 size: 15 residues. V lost 1 base to trimming and J lost 6 bases, with 16 bases between them. The DNA for the CDR3 is TGTGCCAGCAGCTTGAGGGAGAGGGATCGGAATGGCTACACCTTC. It codes for CASSLRERDRNGYTF.

J is TRBJ2-7 and V is TRBV11-2, with D maybe TRBD2 (5 bases). V lost 5 bases, J lost 5 bases, and 19 bases lay in between. In germline, CDR1 is SGHAT, CDR2 FQNNGV. The CDR3 is made up of 15 amino acids. The DNA of the CDR3 is TGTGCCAGCAGCCCGCAACCGGGGTACTCACACGAGCAGTACTTC. Amino acid sequence: CASSPQPGYSHEQYF.

The table lists this clone with a count of one. This chain links TRBV9 with TRBJ1-1; D unclear. In germline, CDR1 is SGDLS, CDR2 YYNGEE. Trimming left V 2 bases short and J 1 base short, with 12 bases between. This CDR3 spans 15 amino acids. This CDR3 reads CASSVEGNGNTEAFF. CDR3 coding DNA: TGTGCCAGCAGCGTTGAAGGTAATGGGAACACTGAAGCTTTCTTT.

The chain has TRBV6-5 and TRBJ2-1, with TRBD1 matching over 9 bases. CDR1 is MNHEY and CDR2 is SVGAGI in the germline V gene. The V gene end was trimmed by 6 bases and the J gene end by 15 bases; junction bases not matched to a gene: 9. The CDR3 covers 12 residues. CDR3 in DNA: TGTGCCAGCAGACGGACAGGGGCCGAAGCGTTCTTC. This translates into CASRRTGAEAFF.

Only one count was recorded for this clone. The chain uses TRBV19 and TRBJ1-5; D possibly corresponds to TRBD1 (5 bases). V was shortened by 8 bases and J by 5 bases, with 13 bases between the two germline ends. The CDR3 runs 13 residues. Germline V gene sequence: CDR1 LNHDA, CDR2 SQIVND (reference sequence). In DNA form, the CDR3 reads TGTGCCAGTGACCCAGGGAGTCATCAGCCCCAGCATTTT. Translated: CASDPGSHQPQHF.

The chain has TRBV7-9 and TRBJ1-2, with D possibly being TRBD1 (5 bases). The CDR3 has 16 amino acids. Trimming shortened V by 3 bases and J by 6 bases, and 20 bases separated the two germline ends. Germline lookup yields CDR1 SEHNR and CDR2 FQNEAQ (reference sequence). CDR3 sequence (DNA): TGTGCCAGCAGCTTTTTCAGAGGGGATGGTATGAATGGCTACACCTTC. Protein sequence: CASSFFRGDGMNGYTF.

This clone was observed a few times. The V call is TRBV28, the J call TRBJ1-2, with a weak D call TRBD1 (6 bases). Germline-derived CDR1 and CDR2 are MDHEN and SYDVKM. Trimming pared 6 bases from V and 13 bases from J, leaving 15 bases between. This CDR3 has 11 amino acids. The CDR3 region is CASRDLRDITF. For the CDR3, the DNA is TGTGCCAGCAGAGACCTCCGGGACATCACCTTC.

This clone was picked up one time. V and J are TRBV5-1 and TRBJ2-7, with TRBD2 as a possible D gene (5 bases). The CDR3 consists of 15 residues. Germline V gives CDR1 SGHRS, CDR2 YFSETQ. Deletions cut 0 bases from V and 0 bases from J, with 10 bases between. The CDR3 loop reads CASSLAATSSYEQYF. Here the CDR3 DNA reads TGCGCCAGCAGCTTGGCCGCCACTAGCTCCTACGAGCAGTACTTC.